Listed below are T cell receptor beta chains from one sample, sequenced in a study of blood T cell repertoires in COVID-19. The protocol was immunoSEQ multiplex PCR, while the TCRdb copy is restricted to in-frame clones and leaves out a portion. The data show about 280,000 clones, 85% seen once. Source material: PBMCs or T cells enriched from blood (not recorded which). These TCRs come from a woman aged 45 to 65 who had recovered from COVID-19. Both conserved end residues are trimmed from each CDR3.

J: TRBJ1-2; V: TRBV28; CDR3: ASTLRVMEGYT
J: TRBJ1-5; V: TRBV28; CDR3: ASRQGSNQPQH
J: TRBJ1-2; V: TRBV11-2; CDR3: ASSPDRVHIYGYT
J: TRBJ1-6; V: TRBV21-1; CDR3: ASTRQGNSPLH
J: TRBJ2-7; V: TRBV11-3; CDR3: ASSFGRRSEQY
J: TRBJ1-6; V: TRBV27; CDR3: ASSLKGSLGTGVHSPLH
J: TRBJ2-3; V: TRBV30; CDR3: AWSSITDTQY
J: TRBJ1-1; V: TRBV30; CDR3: AWEPGQGKPNTEAF
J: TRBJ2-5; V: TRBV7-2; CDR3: ASSLAGWRETQY
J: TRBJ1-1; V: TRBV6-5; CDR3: ASSLAGLNTEAF